This entry is about one T cell receptor beta chain. It lacks a known antigen. Base qualities are not at hand, and no much larger clone is one base apart. The data were taken from a study of identical twins listed by TCRdb under 2016. General notes on the study: To test whether fetal clonotypes persist, this study deep-sequenced TCR alpha and beta repertoires from monozygotic twins, from unrelated adults of various ages, and from cord blood. Replicate twin experiments were performed at different times using different library preparation protocols to rule out contamination. Results and caveats for the whole study, not just this receptor: Out-of-frame TCR alpha sequences shared between twins showed an excess of low generation-probability sequences compared with coincidental sharing between unrelated individuals. Because the same donors could not be followed over many years, the conclusions depended on cross-sectional statistical analysis. Fewer insertions were carried by abundant cord blood beta clonotypes; a weaker similar trend was observed in young adult naive repertoires, while no such trend was observed in memory repertoires. In monozygotic twins, recombination models systematically underestimated out-of-frame TCR alpha sharing, but the models matched the sharing seen between unrelated individuals. The excess sharing between twins in beta out-of-frame sequences was weaker because fewer shared sequences reduced the signal-to-noise ratio. Zero-insertion analyses could be partly confounded by invariant T cells such as MAIT and iNKT, although diverse VJ usage argued against such confounding for most clonotypes.

The method behind the library was 5' RACE. This sample was sequenced with an Illumina HiSeq 2000. A universal primer binding site was introduced by template switching, and a unique molecular identifier was present in the final cDNA, enabling accurate counting of TCR cDNA molecules. Specific primers in the conserved constant-segment region were used to synthesize first-strand cDNA for the TCR alpha and beta chains. To control for contamination, every cDNA library carried two barcodes: a SMART-Mk sample barcode plus Illumina barcodes. TruSeq adapter sequences along with Illumina sample barcodes were introduced in two successive PCR steps. The TCR alpha and beta cDNA libraries were sequenced on the Illumina HiSeq platform using custom primers. Per the source publication's procedure: MiGEC was used to process raw reads and extract unique molecular identifiers, and MiXCR was used to find CDR3 positions. For each individual, recombination models were inferred using an EM algorithm with the repgenHMM and IGoR tools. The analysis of shared clonotypes was done with the tcR package in R, with sharing normalized by the product of cloneset sizes. To study raw recombination without the effects of thymic and clonal selection, out-of-frame nonproductive sequences were analyzed. Clones were called with MiXCR by TCRdb after fastp trimmed the public reads at Q25, and only in-frame beta chains were retained. Each entry merges the rows of one CDR3 protein and shows their most common DNA and genes. It is TCRdb's table, rather than the study itself, that gives the V and J calls and clone size. In this sample the table shows roughly 250,000 distinct CDR3 sequences, around an eighth of which occur a single time. Clones ranked in the top ten supply 7% to 9.5% of the sample.

The CDR3 numbers 14 residues from cysteine through phenylalanine. Only CDR3 DNA is held: 42 bases, read in frame from base 1. V and J are trimmed by 4 bases and 6 bases, and the gene matches miss 6 bases of the junction. From a lookup of the germline V gene, CDR1 and CDR2 are MGHRA and YSYEKL. Every donor in the study was a healthy Caucasian. Miltenyi CD45RO+ enrichment and human naive T-cell isolation kits were used to isolate memory (CD45RO+) and naive T cells from PBMC. Input material: memory (CD45RO+) T cells sorted from blood. Explained via the paper, the cell subset or site label denotes: CD45RO+ enriched T cells. The chain couples TRBV4-1 to TRBJ2-3; TRBD2 matches 8 bases in the middle. The TCR comes from a woman aged 18-29 years in good health. CDR3 reads: CASSLGGLVDTQYF. The DNA sequence is TGCGCCAGCAGCCTTGGGGGACTAGTGGATACGCAGTATTTT.